This T cell receptor (beta chain) was observed in a study of Ad26.COV2.S vaccination and SARS-CoV-2 variants listed by TCRdb under 2021. At the level of the whole study: Vaccine-arm donors came from COV1001, a multicentre, randomized, double-blind, placebo-controlled phase I-IIa trial of Ad26.COV2.S in healthy adults. Trial participants were randomized into five groups of five: low-dose or high-dose Ad26.COV2.S given once or twice, or placebo on both occasions. Ad26.COV2.S was administered intramuscularly at 5 x 10^10 or 1 x 10^11 viral particles, either as a single shot or as two shots given 56 days apart. Blinding of investigators to trial group allocation was maintained during experiments and outcome assessment. TCRbeta repertoire sequencing served as the tool for gauging how specific and how broad the SARS-CoV-2-reactive T cell receptors were following Ad26.COV2.S vaccination. The TCR-sequenced set comprised about 30 samples: around 20 Ad26.COV2.S vaccine recipients, 5 placebo recipients and 8 SARS-CoV-2 convalescent individuals. The study at large found these results: Comparable non-spike TCR breadth was observed between vaccine and placebo recipients, consistent with only spike being contained in the vaccine. Ad26.COV2.S recipients had higher spike-specific TCR breadth than placebo recipients (P = 0.0014). Substantial breadth of spike-specific CD8+ and CD4+ T cell responses was reported after vaccination. The study was not powered for comparison of responses between vaccine doses or regimens. It was noted by the authors that total T cell responses may have been underestimated by the TCR breadth and depth analyses.

The immunoSEQ Assay was used to sequence TCRbeta CDR3 regions. After extraction, genomic DNA underwent amplification by bias-controlled multiplex PCR, followed by high-throughput sequencing. The paper's data handling went like this. Collapsing and filtering of sequences were performed to quantify the absolute abundance of each unique TCRbeta CDR3 region. T cell fraction was estimated by normalizing TCRbeta template counts to usable DNA, which was measured by amplifying reference genes present in all nucleated cells. Repertoire TCRs were annotated as SARS-CoV-2-specific when V gene, CDR3 amino acid sequence and J gene were exactly matched to a known reactive TCR set. The reference SARS-CoV-2 TCR set was obtained from MIRA and was filtered for enrichment in COVID-19-positive ImmuneCODE repertoires, whereby public or cross-reactive TCRs were removed. Drawing on the MIRA antigens, annotated TCRs were analysed further at the level of specific ORF or position within ORF. Depth was the summed frequency of annotated unique rearrangements, while breadth was defined as annotated unique rearrangements over total unique productive rearrangements. Two-sided Wilcoxon rank-sum tests were applied when comparing TCR breadth between groups. Not all clones reach the TCRdb copy of this immuneACCESS table, which keeps in-frame sequences only. Checked studies attribute under half of the gap to unresolved V genes and leave the rest unexplained. V and J calls and clone size follow that table, whereas D and trimming were derived from the DNA. A total of roughly 270,000 clones appear in this sample, around 87% of them only once. The top ten clonotypes cover approximately 3.3% of the sample.

Deletion took 3 bases off V and 0 bases off J, with a span of 12 bases between the germline ends. The CDR3 sequence holds 16 residues, the cysteine and phenylalanine included. Only CDR3 DNA remains: 48 bases, in frame from the first base. Looking up the germline V gene (reference sequence) yields CDR1 PRHDT and CDR2 FYEKMQ. Concerning this clone: No cognate antigen has been identified for it. The record has no base qualities; no much larger clone is one base away.

The treatment or condition label for this specimen denotes: some 20 received Ad26.COV2.S at low or high dose, single or two shots; roughly five received placebo; per-sample allocation not given. For vaccine and placebo recipients, the sequenced repertoires came from samples collected on day 63 after the first injection. Cohort 1b enrolled about two dozen adults aged 18-55 years at a single site in Boston, USA, between 29 July and 7 August 2020. As a vaccine, Ad26.COV2.S was a replication-incompetent adenovirus type 26 vector that expressed a prefusion-stabilized SARS-CoV-2 spike protein derived from the original Wuhan strain.

The material sequenced was peripheral blood, taken in a trial of Ad26.COV2.S vaccine versus placebo. The receptor chain draws on TRBV13 and TRBJ2-4; the D gene is possibly TRBD2, with 5 bases matching. This clonotype originated in a person between 18 and 60 years old who received the Ad26.COV2.S COVID-19 vaccine or a placebo. The bases are TGTGCCAGCAGCTTGAACCGCGGGTCAGCCAAAAACATTCAGTACTTC. It translates to CASSLNRGSAKNIQYF.